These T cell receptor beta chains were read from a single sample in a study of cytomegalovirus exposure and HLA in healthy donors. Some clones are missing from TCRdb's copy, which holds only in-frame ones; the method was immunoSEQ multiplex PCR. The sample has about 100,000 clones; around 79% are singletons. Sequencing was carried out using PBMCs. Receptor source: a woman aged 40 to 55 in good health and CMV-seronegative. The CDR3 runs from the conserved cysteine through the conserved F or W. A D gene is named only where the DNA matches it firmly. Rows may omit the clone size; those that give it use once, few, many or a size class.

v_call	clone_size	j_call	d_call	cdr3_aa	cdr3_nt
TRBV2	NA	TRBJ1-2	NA	CASSADLVSGYTF	TGTGCCAGCAGCGCGGATCTGGTATCTGGCTACACCTTC
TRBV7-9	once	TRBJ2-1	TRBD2	CASSLGGTSGSVNEQFF	TGTGCCAGCAGCTTAGGGGGGACTAGCGGGAGTGTCAATGAGCAGTTCTTC
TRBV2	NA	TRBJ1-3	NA	CASSLQGNTIYF	TGTGCCAGCAGCCTACAGGGAAACACCATATATTTT
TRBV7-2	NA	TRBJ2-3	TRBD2	CASSPGLAGDIDTQYF	TGTGCCAGCAGCCCAGGACTAGCGGGAGACATCGATACGCAGTATTTT
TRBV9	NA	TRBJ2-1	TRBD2	CASSRTSGNGRQFF	TGTGCCAGCAGCCGGACTAGCGGGAACGGAAGGCAGTTCTTC
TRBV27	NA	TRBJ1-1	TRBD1	CASSSTDRLNTEAFF	TGTGCCAGCAGTTCCACGGACAGGCTGAACACTGAAGCTTTCTTT
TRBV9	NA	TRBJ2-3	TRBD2	CASSVDSGILDTQYF	TGTGCCAGCAGCGTAGACAGCGGGATTCTAGATACGCAGTATTTT
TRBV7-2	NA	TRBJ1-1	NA	CASSLQNTEAFF	TGTGCCAGCAGCTTACAGAACACTGAAGCTTTCTTT
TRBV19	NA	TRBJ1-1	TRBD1	CASSPETGEATEAFF	TGTGCCAGTAGTCCTGAAACAGGGGAGGCCACTGAAGCTTTCTTT
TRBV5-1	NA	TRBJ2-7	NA	CASSLAGRNYEQYF	TGCGCCAGCAGCTTGGCCGGTCGTAACTACGAGCAGTACTTC
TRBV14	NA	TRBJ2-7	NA	CASSQAGGYEQYF	TGTGCCAGCAGCCAAGCCGGGGGTTACGAGCAGTACTTC
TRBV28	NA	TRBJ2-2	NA	CASNPGGSFTGELFF	TGTGCCAGCAATCCCGGAGGGTCCTTCACCGGGGAGCTGTTTTTT
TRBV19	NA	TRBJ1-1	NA	CASSIDVGQTLPEAFF	TGTGCCAGTAGTATAGATGTTGGACAGACCCTGCCTGAAGCTTTCTTT
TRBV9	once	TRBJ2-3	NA	CASSDRLASTDTQYF	TGTGCCAGCAGCGATAGGTTAGCTAGCACAGATACGCAGTATTTT
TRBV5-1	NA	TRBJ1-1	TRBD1	CASSLFGQGGTEAFF	TGCGCCAGCAGCTTGTTCGGACAGGGCGGAACTGAAGCTTTCTTT
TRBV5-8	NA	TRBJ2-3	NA	CASSLEGGGTDTQYF	TGTGCCAGCAGCTTGGAGGGGGGGGGCACAGATACGCAGTATTTT
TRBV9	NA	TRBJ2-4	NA	CASSSRGNIQYF	TGTGCCAGCAGCTCGCGAGGGAACATTCAGTACTTC
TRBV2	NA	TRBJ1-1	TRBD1	CASSLGQSYTEAFF	TGTGCCAGCAGCCTGGGACAGTCCTACACTGAAGCTTTCTTT
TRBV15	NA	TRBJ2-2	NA	CATSRTDNTGELFF	TGTGCCACCAGCCGGACAGACAACACCGGGGAGCTGTTTTTT
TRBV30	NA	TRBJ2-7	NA	CAWSVLGGGEQYF	TGTGCCTGGAGTGTACTAGGGGGTGGCGAGCAGTACTTC
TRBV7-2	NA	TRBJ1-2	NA	CAFEGGSDYGYTF	TGTGCCTTCGAGGGAGGGAGTGACTATGGCTACACCTTC
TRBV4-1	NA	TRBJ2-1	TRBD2	CASSQEMREGSLYEQFF	TGCGCCAGCAGCCAAGAAATGAGGGAGGGGAGCTTATATGAGCAGTTCTTC
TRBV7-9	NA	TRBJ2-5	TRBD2	CASSLVVLAGGPEEETQYF	TGTGCCAGCAGCTTAGTGGTTCTAGCGGGGGGGCCCGAGGAAGAGACCCAGTACTTC
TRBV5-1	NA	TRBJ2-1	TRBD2	CASSLPSWRGNEQFF	TGCGCCAGCAGCTTGCCCTCCTGGCGGGGGAATGAGCAGTTCTTC
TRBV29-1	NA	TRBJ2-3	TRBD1	CSVESGGEAGDTQYF	TGCAGCGTTGAATCAGGGGGCGAAGCAGGAGATACGCAGTATTTT
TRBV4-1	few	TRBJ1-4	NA	CASSQASGSTNEKLFF	TGCGCCAGCAGCCAGGCGTCAGGGTCGACTAATGAAAAACTGTTTTTT
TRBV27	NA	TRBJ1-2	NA	CASILPPREGYTF	TGTGCCAGCATACTTCCCCCGAGGGAAGGCTACACCTTC
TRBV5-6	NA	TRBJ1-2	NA	CASTLGGGYGYTF	TGTGCCAGCACCCTCGGTGGCGGCTATGGCTACACCTTC
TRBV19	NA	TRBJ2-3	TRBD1	CASSYHRGQGKWDTQYF	TGTGCCAGTAGTTACCATCGTGGACAGGGGAAGTGGGATACGCAGTATTTT
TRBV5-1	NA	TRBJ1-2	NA	CASSSGTQDYGYTF	TGCGCCAGCAGCTCCGGGACACAAGACTATGGCTACACCTTC
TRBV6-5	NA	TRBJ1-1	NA	CASSSRGYTEAFF	TGTGCCAGCAGTTCGAGAGGGTACACTGAAGCTTTCTTT
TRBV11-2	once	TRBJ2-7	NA	CASSPVGRERAYEQYF	TGTGCCAGCAGCCCTGTAGGAAGGGAGAGAGCCTACGAGCAGTACTTC
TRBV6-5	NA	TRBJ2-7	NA	CASSSRPGANYEKYF	TGTGCCAGCAGTTCAAGGCCAGGGGCAAACTACGAGAAGTACTTC
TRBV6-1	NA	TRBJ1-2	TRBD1	CASSVITSRDRGRGNGYTF	TGTGCCAGCAGTGTCATTACAAGCCGGGACAGGGGGCGCGGTAATGGCTACACCTTC
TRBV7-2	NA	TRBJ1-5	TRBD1	CASSRQGADQPQHF	TGTGCCAGCAGTCGACAGGGAGCTGATCAGCCCCAGCATTTT
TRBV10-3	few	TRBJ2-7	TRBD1	CAISPNGQAGEQYF	TGTGCCATCAGTCCAAACGGACAGGCGGGCGAGCAGTACTTC
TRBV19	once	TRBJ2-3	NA	CASSPRLPIEDTQYF	TGTGCCAGTAGTCCCCGACTACCAATCGAGGATACGCAGTATTTT
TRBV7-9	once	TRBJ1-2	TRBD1	CASRIDRGGNGYTF	TGTGCCAGCAGAATAGACAGGGGGGGAAATGGCTACACCTTC
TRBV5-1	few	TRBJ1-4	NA	CASSLGGVEKLFF	TGCGCCAGCAGCTTAGGGGGGGTGGAAAAACTGTTTTTT
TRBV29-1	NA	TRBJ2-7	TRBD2	CSGGGPGDEQYF	TGCAGCGGCGGGGGGCCGGGGGACGAGCAGTACTTC
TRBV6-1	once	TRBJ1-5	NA	CASTRGGVGNQPQHF	TGTGCCAGCACCCGGGGGGGAGTGGGCAATCAGCCCCAGCATTTT
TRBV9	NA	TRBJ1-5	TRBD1	CASSQGQGYQPQHF	TGTGCCAGCAGCCAAGGACAGGGCTATCAGCCCCAGCATTTT
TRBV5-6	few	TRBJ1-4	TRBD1	CASSFTTGPGEKLFF	TGTGCCAGCAGCTTCACGACAGGGCCGGGGGAAAAACTGTTTTTT